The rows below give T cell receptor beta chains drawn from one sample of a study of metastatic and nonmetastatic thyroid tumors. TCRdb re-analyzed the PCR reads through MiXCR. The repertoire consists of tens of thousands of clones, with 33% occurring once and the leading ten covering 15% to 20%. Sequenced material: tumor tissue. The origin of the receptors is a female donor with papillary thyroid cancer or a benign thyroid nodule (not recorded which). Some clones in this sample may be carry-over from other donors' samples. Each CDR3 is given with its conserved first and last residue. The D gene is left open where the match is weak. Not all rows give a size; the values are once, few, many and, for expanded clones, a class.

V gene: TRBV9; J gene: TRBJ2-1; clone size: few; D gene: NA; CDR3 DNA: TGTGCCAGCAGCGCCTCGGGGGGCCCCAGCAATGAGCAGTTCTTC; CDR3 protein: CASSASGGPSNEQFF
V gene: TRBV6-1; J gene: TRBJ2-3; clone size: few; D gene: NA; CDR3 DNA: TGTGCCAGCAGCCTAGCGAGGGGCACAGATACGCAGTATTTT; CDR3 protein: CASSLARGTDTQYF
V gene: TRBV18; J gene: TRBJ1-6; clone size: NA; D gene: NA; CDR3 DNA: TGTGCCAGCTCACCAGACGCTAACAATTCACCCCTCCACTTT; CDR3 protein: CASSPDANNSPLHF
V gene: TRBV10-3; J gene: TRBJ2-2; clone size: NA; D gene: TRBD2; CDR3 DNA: TGTGCCATCAGTGAGGTGACTAGCGGGAGTGGGACCGGGGAGCTGTTTTTT; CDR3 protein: CAISEVTSGSGTGELFF
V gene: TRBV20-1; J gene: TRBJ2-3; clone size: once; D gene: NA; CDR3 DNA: TGCAGTGCTAGAGATGGGACGAAAAGCACAGATACGCAGTATTTT; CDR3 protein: CSARDGTKSTDTQYF
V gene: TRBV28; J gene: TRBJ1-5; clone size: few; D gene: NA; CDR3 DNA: TGTGCCAGCATCCAATACGGCATGTTCGGCAATCAGCCCCAGCATTTT; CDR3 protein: CASIQYGMFGNQPQHF
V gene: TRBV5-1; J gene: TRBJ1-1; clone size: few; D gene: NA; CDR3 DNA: TGCGCCAGCAGCTTGGAAGTGAACACTGAAGCTTTCTTT; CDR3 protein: CASSLEVNTEAFF
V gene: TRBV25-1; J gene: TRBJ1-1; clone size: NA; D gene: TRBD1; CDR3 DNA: TGTGCCAGCAGTGAGACAGGGTGGGTGGGCACTGAAGCTTTCTTT; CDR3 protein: CASSETGWVGTEAFF
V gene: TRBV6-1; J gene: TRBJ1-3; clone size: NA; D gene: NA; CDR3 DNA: TGTGCCAGCCACCCTAGGGGCGGAAACACCATATATTTT; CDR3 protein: CASHPRGGNTIYF
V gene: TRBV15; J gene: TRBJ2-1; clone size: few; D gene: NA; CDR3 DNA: TGTGCCACCAGCAGAGATTTGGAGGGTAACAATGAGCAGTTCTTC; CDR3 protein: CATSRDLEGNNEQFF
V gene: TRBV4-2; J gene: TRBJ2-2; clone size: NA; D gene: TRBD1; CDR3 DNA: TGTGCCAGCAGCCTGACCGGGACAGGGATAAACACCGGGGAGCTGTTTTTT; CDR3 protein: CASSLTGTGINTGELFF
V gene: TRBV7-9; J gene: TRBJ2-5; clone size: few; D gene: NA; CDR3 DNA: TGTGCCAGCAGCTTAGAGGTGGACAGCCAAGAGACCCAGTACTTC; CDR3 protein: CASSLEVDSQETQYF
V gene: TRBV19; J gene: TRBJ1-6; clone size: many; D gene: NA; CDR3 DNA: TGTGCCAGTAGTTCGCGGATTGATTCACCCCTCCACTTT; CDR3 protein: CASSSRIDSPLHF
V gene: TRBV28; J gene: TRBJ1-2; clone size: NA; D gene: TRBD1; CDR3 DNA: TGTGCCAGCAGCGATGGACAGGGACTAGCTAACTATGGCTACACCTTC; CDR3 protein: CASSDGQGLANYGYTF
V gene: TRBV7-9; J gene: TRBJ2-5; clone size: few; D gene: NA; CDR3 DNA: TGTGCCAGCAGCTTAGGGCTGGAGACCCAGTACTTC; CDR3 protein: CASSLGLETQYF
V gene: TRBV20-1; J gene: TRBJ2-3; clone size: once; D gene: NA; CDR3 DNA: TGCAGTGCTAGAGATGCCAGGCAGGGTGACATTTCTTATTTT; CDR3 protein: CSARDARQGDISYF
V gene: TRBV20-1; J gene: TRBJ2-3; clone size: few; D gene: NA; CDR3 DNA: TGCAGTGCTAGATTACCCCGGGGCCCTAACACAGATACGCAGTATTTT; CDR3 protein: CSARLPRGPNTDTQYF
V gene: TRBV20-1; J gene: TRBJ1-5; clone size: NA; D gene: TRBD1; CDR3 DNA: TGCAGTGCTCATCCGGGACAGGTTAATCAGCCCCAGCATTTT; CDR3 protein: CSAHPGQVNQPQHF
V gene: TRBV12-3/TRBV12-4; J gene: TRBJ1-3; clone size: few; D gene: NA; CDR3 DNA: TGTGCCAGCAGCCCCCGCAGGGTCGGAAACACCATATATTTT; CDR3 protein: CASSPRRVGNTIYF
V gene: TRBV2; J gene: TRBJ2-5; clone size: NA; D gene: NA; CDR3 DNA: TGTGCCAGCAGGGGGGGCTTAGGGCGCAGCAGGGGAGAGACCCAGTACTTC; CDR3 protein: CASRGGLGRSRGETQYF
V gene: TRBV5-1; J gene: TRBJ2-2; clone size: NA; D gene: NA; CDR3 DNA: TGCGCCAGCAGCTTTACTAGGGGACCCACCGGGGAGCTGTTTTTT; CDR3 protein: CASSFTRGPTGELFF
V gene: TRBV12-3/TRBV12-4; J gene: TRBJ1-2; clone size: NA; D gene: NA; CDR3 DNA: TGTGCCAGCAGTTTACTGGGTAACTATGGCTACACCTTC; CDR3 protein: CASSLLGNYGYTF
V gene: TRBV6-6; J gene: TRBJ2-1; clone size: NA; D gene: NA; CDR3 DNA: TGTGCCAGCAGTTATGGAGGTGAGCAGTTCTTC; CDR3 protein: CASSYGGEQFF
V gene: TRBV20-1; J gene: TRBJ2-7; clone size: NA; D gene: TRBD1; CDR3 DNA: TGCAGTGCATCTCCGGGACAGGGGGCCTACGAGCAGTACTTC; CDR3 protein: CSASPGQGAYEQYF
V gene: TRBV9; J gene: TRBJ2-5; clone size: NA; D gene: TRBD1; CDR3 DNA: TGTGCCAGCAGCTCCGGACAGGGCTGGGAGACCCAGTACTTC; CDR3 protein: CASSSGQGWETQYF
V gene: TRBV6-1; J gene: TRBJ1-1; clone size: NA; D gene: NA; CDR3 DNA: TGTGCCAGCAGTGAATTGGAGGGCAGGGAGATGAACACTGAAGCTTTCTTT; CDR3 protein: CASSELEGREMNTEAFF
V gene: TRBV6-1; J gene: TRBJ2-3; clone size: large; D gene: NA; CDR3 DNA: TGTGCCAGCAGTGAGCTTAGGGCCAACACAGATACGCAGTATTTT; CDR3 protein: CASSELRANTDTQYF
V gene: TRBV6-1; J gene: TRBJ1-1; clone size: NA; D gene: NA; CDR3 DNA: TGTGCCAGCAGTGAAGCGCAGGTGGGGACTGAAGCTTTCTTT; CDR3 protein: CASSEAQVGTEAFF